The rows below give T cell receptor beta chains drawn from one sample of a study of tumor and adjacent non-tumor tissue in lung cancer. TCRdb passed the multiplex PCR reads through MiXCR, listing each CDR3 protein once. The table shows about 98,000 distinct CDR3 sequences, with approximately 80% occurring only once. The sequenced sample was distant non-tumor lung tissue. Every receptor here comes from a man aged 55 to 70 with small cell lung cancer. CDR3s include the opening cysteine and the closing phenylalanine or tryptophan. Fields, in order: clone size, J gene, D gene, V gene, CDR3 DNA, CDR3 protein. A D gene is named only where the DNA matches it firmly. For some rows the clone size is stated as once, few or many, or as a class when expanded; others skip it.

size: few
J: TRBJ2-7
D: .
V: TRBV11-3
DNA: TGTGCCAGCAGCTTTAGCGGGGACAGTCCCACTACCTACGAGCAGTACTTC
CDR3: CASSFSGDSPTTYEQYF

size: medium-sized
J: TRBJ2-3
D: .
V: TRBV11-2
DNA: TGTGCCAGCAGCAAGGCGGGGATTCGCACAGATACGCAGTATTTT
CDR3: CASSKAGIRTDTQYF

size: .
J: TRBJ1-6
D: .
V: TRBV28
DNA: TGTGCCAGCAGTTACTCCCATAATTCACCTCTCCACTTT
CDR3: CASSYSHNSPLHF

size: .
J: TRBJ2-1
D: .
V: TRBV29-1
DNA: TGCAGCGTGGGCTGGGAAAGATACAATGAGCAGTTCTTC
CDR3: CSVGWERYNEQFF

size: .
J: TRBJ2-1
D: .
V: TRBV11-2
DNA: TGTGCCAGTAGCCTTGTGACAGCCCAGAGCTCCTACAATGAGCTGTTCTTC
CDR3: CASSLVTAQSSYNELFF

size: few
J: TRBJ2-2
D: .
V: TRBV11-2
DNA: TGTACCAGCAGCCCACGGGGCGGGTTGAACACCGGGGAGCTTTTTTTT
CDR3: CTSSPRGGLNTGELFF

size: .
J: TRBJ2-1
D: .
V: TRBV29-1
DNA: TGCAACATGCCAGGTGAGGGCAGCTCCTACAATGAGCAGTTCTTC
CDR3: CNMPGEGSSYNEQFF

size: .
J: TRBJ2-5
D: .
V: TRBV6-6
DNA: TGTGTCAGCGGACCGGGACTCCAAGAGACCCAGTACTTC
CDR3: CVSGPGLQETQYF

size: .
J: TRBJ2-7
D: .
V: TRBV29-1
DNA: TGCGACGTTGATTCGGGCTACGAGCAGTACTTC
CDR3: CDVDSGYEQYF

size: many
J: TRBJ2-7
D: TRBD1
V: TRBV20-1
DNA: TGCAGTGCTCACACTGGATACGCGAAGACAGGGGGCGGGAGGCGATTTTACGAGCAGTACTTC
CDR3: CSAHTGYAKTGGGRRFYEQYF

size: .
J: TRBJ2-2
D: .
V: TRBV6-1
DNA: TGTGCCAGCACCTTTGGGCGGAACACCTGGGAGCTGTTTTTT
CDR3: CASTFGRNTWELFF

size: .
J: TRBJ2-3
D: .
V: TRBV11-2
DNA: TGTGCCCGCAGCTTGGACTGGACAGATACGCACTATTTT
CDR3: CARSLDWTDTHYF